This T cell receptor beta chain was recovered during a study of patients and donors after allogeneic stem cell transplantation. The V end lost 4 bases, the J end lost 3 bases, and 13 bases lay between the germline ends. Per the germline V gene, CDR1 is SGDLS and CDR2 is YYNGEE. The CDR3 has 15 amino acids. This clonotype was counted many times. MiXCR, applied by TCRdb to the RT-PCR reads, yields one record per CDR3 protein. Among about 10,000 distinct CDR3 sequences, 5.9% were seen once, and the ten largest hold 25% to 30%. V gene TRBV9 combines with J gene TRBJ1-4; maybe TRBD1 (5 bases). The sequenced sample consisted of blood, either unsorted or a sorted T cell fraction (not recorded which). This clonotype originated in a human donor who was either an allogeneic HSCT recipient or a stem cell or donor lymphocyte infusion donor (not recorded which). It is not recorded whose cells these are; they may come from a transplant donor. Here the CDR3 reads CASSSGTLANEKLFF. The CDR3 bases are TGTGCCAGCAGCTCCGGGACTTTAGCTAATGAAAAACTGTTTTTT. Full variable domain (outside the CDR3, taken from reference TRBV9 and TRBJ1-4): DSGVTQTPKHLITATGQRVTLRCSPRSGDLSVYWYQQSLDQGLQFLIQYYNGEERAKGNILERFSAQQFPDLHSELNLSSLELGDSALYFCASSSGTLANEKLFFGSGTQLSVL.